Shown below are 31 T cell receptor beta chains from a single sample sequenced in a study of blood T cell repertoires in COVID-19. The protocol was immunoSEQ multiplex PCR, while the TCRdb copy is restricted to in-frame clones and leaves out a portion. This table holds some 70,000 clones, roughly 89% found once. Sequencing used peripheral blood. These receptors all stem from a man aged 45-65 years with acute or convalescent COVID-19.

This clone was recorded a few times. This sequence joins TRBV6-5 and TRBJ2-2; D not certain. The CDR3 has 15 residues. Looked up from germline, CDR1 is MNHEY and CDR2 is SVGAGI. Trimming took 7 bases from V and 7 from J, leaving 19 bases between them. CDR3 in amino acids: CASNKGGRFDGELFF. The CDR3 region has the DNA TGTGCCAGCAACAAAGGTGGCAGGTTTGACGGGGAGCTGTTTTTT.

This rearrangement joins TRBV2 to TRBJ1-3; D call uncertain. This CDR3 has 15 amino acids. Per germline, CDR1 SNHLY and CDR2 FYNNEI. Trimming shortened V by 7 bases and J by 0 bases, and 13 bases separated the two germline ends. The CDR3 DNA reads TGTGCCAGCACCATTTCGGGGAACTCTGGAAACACCATATATTTT. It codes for CASTISGNSGNTIYF.

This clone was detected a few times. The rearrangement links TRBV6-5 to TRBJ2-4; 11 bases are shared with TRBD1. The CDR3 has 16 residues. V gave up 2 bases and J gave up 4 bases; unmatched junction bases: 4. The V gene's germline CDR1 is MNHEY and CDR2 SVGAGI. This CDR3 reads CASSYIGQGAKNIQYF. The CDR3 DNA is TGTGCCAGCAGTTACATTGGACAGGGGGCAAAAAACATTCAGTACTTC.

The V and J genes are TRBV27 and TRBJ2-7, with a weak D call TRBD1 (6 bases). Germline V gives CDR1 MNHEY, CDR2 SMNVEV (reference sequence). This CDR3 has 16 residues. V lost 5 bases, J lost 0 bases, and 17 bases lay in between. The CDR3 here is CASSPIVGTSSYEQYF. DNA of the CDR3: TGTGCCAGCAGTCCCATCGTTGGGACAAGCTCCTACGAGCAGTACTTC.

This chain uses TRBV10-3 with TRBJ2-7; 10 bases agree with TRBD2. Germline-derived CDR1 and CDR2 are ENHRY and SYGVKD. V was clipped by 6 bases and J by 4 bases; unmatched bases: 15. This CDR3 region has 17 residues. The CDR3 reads CAIRAGTSAKGAYEQYF. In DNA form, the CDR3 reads TGTGCCATCAGAGCCGGGACTAGCGCCAAGGGGGCGTACGAGCAGTACTTC.

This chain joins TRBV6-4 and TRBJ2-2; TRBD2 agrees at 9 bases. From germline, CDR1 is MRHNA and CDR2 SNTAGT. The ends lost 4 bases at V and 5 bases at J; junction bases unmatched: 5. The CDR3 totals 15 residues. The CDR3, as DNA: TGTGCCAGCAGTGCCACGACTAGCGGAACCGGGGAGCTGTTTTTT. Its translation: CASSATTSGTGELFF.

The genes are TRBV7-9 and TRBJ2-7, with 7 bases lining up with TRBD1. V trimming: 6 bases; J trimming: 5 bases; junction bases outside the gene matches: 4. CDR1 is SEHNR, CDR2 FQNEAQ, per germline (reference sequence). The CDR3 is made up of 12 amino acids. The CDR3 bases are TGTGCCAGCAGACACACAGGGGACGAGCAGTACTTC. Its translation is CASRHTGDEQYF.

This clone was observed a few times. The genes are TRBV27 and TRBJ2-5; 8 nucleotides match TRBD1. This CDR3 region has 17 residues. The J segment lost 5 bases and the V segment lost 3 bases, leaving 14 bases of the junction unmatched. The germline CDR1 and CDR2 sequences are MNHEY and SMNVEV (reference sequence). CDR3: CASSFTRDRTGLETQYF. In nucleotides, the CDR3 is TGTGCCAGCAGTTTCACTCGAGACAGGACAGGGCTGGAGACCCAGTACTTC.

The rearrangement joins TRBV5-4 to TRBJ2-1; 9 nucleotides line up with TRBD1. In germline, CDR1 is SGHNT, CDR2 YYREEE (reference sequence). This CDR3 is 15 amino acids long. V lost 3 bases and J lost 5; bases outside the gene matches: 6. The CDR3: CASSSRDRVNNEQFF. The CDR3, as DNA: TGTGCCAGCAGCTCCCGGGACAGGGTTAACAATGAGCAGTTCTTC.

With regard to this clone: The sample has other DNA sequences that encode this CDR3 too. CDR3 in amino acids: CASRGGPYEQYF. The DNA of the CDR3 is TGTGCCAGCCGAGGGGGCCCCTACGAGCAGTACTTC. The chain recombines TRBV6-5 with TRBJ2-7, with 7 bases matching TRBD1. Germline lookup yields CDR1 MNHEY and CDR2 SVGAGI. This CDR3 has 12 residues. The V and J ends lost 8 bases and 2 bases, in that order; junction bases with no gene match: 3.

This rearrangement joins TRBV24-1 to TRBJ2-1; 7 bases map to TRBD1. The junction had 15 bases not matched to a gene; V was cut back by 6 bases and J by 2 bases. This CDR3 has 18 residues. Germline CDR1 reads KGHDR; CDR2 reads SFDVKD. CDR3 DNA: TGTGCCACCAGTTTAGGCCAACCGGGACAGCAGACCTACAATGAGCAGTTCTTC. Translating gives CATSLGQPGQQTYNEQFF.

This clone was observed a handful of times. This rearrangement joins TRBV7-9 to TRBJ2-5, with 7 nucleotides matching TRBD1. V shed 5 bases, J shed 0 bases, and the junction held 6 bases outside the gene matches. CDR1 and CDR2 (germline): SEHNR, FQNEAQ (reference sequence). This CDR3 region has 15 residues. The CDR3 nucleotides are TGTGCCAGCAGCCCGGGACAGTTGTACCAAGAGACCCAGTACTTC. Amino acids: CASSPGQLYQETQYF.

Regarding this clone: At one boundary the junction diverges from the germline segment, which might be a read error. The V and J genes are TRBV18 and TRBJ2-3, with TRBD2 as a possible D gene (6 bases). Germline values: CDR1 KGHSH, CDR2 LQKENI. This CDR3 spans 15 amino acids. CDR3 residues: CASSPRLGGSDTQYF. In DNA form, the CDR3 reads TGTGCCAGCTCTCCACGGCTTGGAGGGTCAGATACGCAGTATTTT.

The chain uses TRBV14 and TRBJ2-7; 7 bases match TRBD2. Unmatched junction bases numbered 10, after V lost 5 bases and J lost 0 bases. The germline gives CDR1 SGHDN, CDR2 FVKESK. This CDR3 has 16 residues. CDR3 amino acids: CASSSALAPSSYEQYF. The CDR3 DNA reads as TGTGCCAGCAGCTCAGCACTAGCGCCGAGCTCCTACGAGCAGTACTTC. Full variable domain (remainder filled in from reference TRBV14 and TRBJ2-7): EAGVTQFPSHSVIEKGQTVTLRCDPISGHDNLYWYRRVMGKEIKFLLHFVKESKQDESGMPNNRFLAERTGGTYSTLKVQPAELEDSGVYFCASSSALAPSSYEQYFGPGTRLTVT.

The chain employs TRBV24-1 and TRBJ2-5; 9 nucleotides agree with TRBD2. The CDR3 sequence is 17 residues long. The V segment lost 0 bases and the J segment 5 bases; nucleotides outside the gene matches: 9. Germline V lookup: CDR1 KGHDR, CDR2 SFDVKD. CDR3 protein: CATSDLQGLAGCETQYF. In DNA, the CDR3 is TGTGCCACCAGTGATTTGCAAGGGCTAGCGGGATGTGAGACCCAGTACTTC.

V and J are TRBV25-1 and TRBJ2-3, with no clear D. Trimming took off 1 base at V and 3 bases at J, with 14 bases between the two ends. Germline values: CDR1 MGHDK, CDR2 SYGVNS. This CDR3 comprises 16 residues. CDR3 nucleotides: TGTGCCAGCAGTGAATCAGATCGCCGGAGTACAGATACGCAGTATTTT. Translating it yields CASSESDRRSTDTQYF.

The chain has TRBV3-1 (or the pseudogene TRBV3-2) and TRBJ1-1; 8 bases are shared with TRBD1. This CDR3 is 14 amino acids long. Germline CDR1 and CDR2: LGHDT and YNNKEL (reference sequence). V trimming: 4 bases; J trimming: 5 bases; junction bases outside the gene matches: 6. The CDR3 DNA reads TGTGCCAGCAGCCGATTCAGGGGGCCTACTGAAGCTTTCTTT. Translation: CASSRFRGPTEAFF.

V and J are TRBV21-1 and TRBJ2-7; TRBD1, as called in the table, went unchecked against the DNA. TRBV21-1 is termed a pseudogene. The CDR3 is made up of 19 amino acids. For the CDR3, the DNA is TGTGCCAGCAGCAAATGGGGTTGGGAGACAGGGGGTATGGCCTACGAGCAGTACTTC. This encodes CASSKWGWETGGMAYEQYF.

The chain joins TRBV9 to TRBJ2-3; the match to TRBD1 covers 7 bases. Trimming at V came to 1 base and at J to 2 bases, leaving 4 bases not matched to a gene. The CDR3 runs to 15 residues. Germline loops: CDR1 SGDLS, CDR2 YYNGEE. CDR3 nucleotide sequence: TGTGCCAGCAGCGTAAAGGGGGCCCCCACAGATACGCAGTATTTT. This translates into CASSVKGAPTDTQYF.

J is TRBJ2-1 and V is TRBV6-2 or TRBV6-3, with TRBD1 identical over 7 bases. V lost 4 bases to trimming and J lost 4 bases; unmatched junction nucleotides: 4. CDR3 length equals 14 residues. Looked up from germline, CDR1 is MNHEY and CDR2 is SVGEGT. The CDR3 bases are TGTGCCAGCAGTTCCGGGACAGTATACAATGAGCAGTTCTTC. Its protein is CASSSGTVYNEQFF.

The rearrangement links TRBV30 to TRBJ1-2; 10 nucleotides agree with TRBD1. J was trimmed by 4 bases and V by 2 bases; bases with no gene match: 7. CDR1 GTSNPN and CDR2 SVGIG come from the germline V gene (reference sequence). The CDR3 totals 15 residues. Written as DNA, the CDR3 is TGTGCCTGGAGTACGGACAGGGGGTTTAGCTATGGCTACACCTTC. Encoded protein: CAWSTDRGFSYGYTF.

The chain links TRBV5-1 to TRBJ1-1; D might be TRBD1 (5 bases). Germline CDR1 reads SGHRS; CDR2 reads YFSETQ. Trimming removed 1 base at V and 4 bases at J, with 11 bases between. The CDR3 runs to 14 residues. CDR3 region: CASSLNKGITEAFF. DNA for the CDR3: TGCGCCAGCAGCTTGAATAAGGGGATCACTGAAGCTTTCTTT.

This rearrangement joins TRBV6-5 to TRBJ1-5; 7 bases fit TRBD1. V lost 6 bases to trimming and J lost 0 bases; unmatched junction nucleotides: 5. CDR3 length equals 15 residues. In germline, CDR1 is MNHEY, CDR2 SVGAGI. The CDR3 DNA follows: TGTGCCAGCAGAGGGACAGTTAATAGCAATCAGCCCCAGCATTTT. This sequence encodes CASRGTVNSNQPQHF.

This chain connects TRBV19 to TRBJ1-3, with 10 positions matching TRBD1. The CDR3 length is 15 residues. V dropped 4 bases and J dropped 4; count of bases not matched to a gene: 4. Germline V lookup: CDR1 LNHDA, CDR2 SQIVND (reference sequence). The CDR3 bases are TGTGCCAGTAGTAAGCGGGACAGGGGAGGAAACACCATATATTTT. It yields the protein CASSKRDRGGNTIYF.

The DNA for the CDR3 is TGTGCCAGCAGCTCCCGGACTAGCGGGAGGGCCGATGAGCAGTTCTTC. Protein product: CASSSRTSGRADEQFF. V usage is TRBV5-4 and J usage is TRBJ2-1; TRBD2 matches at 15 bases. CDR3 size: 16 residues. J was trimmed by 8 bases and V by 3 bases; bases with no gene match: 6. Germline CDR1 reads SGHNT; CDR2 reads YYREEE (reference sequence).

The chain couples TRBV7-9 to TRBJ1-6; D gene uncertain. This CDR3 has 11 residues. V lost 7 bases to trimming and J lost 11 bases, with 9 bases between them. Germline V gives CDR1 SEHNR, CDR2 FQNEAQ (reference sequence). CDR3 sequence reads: CASNPGAPLHF. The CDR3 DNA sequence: TGTGCCAGCAACCCCGGGGCACCCCTCCACTTT.

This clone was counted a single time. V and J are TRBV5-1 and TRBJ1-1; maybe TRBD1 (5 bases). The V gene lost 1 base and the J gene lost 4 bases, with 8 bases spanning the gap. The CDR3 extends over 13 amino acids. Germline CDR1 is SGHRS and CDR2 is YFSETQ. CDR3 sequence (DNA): TGCGCCAGCAGCTTGCCCGGGGGCACTGAAGCTTTCTTT. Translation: CASSLPGGTEAFF.

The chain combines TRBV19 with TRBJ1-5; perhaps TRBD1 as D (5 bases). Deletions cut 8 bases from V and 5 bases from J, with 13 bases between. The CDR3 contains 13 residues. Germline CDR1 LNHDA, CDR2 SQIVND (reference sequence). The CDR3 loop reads CASGPGFHQPQHF. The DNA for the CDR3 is TGTGCCAGTGGACCAGGGTTTCATCAGCCCCAGCATTTT.

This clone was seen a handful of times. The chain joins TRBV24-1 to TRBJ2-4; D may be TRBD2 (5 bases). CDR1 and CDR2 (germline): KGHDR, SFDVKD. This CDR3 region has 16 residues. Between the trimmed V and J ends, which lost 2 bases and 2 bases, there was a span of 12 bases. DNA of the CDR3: TGTGCCACCAGTGATTCCGGGGAAGGGACCAAAAACATTCAGTACTTC. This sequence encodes CATSDSGEGTKNIQYF.

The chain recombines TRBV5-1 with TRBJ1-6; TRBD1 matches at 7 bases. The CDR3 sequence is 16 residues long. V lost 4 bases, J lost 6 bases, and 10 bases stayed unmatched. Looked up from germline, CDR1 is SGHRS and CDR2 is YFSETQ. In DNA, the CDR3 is TGCGCCAGCAGCCCCTTCGGGCAGGGGGGTAATTCACCCCTCCACTTT. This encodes CASSPFGQGGNSPLHF.

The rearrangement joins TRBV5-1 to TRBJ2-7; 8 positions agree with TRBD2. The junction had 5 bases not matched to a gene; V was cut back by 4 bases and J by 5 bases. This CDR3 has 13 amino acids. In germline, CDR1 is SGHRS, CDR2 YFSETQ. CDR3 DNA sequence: TGCGCCAGCAGCCCGGGGGGGTACGACGAGCAGTACTTC. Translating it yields CASSPGGYDEQYF.